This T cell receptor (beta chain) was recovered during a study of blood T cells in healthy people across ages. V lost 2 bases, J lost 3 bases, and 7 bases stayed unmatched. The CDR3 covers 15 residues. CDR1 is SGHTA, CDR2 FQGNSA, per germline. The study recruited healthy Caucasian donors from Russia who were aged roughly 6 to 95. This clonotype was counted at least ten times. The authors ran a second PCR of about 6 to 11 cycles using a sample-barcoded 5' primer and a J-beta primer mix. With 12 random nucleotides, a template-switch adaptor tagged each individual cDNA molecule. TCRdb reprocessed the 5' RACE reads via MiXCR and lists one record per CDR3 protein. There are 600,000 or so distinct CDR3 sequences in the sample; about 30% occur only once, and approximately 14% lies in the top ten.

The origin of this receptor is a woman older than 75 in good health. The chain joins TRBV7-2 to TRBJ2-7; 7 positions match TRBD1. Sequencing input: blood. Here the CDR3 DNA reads TGTGCCAGCAGCTTATCCGCCAGGGGGAGCTACGAGCAGTACTTC. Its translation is CASSLSARGSYEQYF.